Here is one T cell receptor (beta chain) with its context. This clonotype was picked up a small number of times. What this receptor recognizes is not known. Within one base of it there is no much larger clone, and no base qualities were kept. The iRepertoire nested amplicon-rescue multiplex PCR (arm-PCR) platform was used to amplify TCR alpha and beta CDR3 regions from RNA. For one-step reverse transcription and amplification, 100-400 ng of tissue mRNA or PBMC total RNA was used as input. Following bead purification, Illumina adapters were added by a secondary multiplex PCR, and the libraries were gel-purified between 200 and 400 bp. Libraries carried internal 6-nucleotide barcodes used for demultiplexing. The libraries were sequenced on an Illumina MiSeq using 2x220 or 2x250 nucleotide paired-end reads. For the original study's pipeline: FLASH 1.2.11 was used to merge paired reads, and BWA-MEM then aligned the reads to the GRCh37 human genome before TRA and TRB reads were extracted. An IMGT-derived reference of cassette sequences and CDR3 motifs, with pseudogenes included, was used for V and J assignment. Reads were translated in three frames, and productive CDR3s were defined as those with a C...FGXG motif and no stop codons. Clonotypes were defined as unique combinations of V-J cassette pair and CDR3 amino acid sequence. Hamming distance filtering was applied to reads, with thresholds set by the sequence error rate of each sample in mapped regions. Using fastp at Q25 and MiXCR, TCRdb reprocessed the public reads and kept productive beta chains. Under each unique CDR3 protein, matching rows form one entry showing the most common genes and DNA. Clone size and V and J calls follow TCRdb, not the original study. A total of 95,000 to 110,000 distinct CDR3 sequences appear in this sample, about 28% of them only once. The top ten constitute approximately 46% of the sample.

These data are taken from a study of glioma-infiltrating T cells (dated by TCRdb to 2015 to 2016). At the level of the whole study: Sequencing of TCR alpha- and beta-chain repertoires was performed on glioma tissue, on non-neoplastic brain tissue, and on matched peripheral blood mononuclear cells. Each tissue-infiltrating repertoire was compared with the same patient's peripheral blood repertoire to measure divergence between tissue and blood T-cell populations. Three low-grade glioma patients, several primary glioblastoma patients, and three non-glioma patients who contributed non-neoplastic brain tissue made up the paired cohort.

The germline V gene encodes CDR1 LGHNA and CDR2 YSLEER. V ends up 1 base short and J 3 bases short, with an unmatched junction base count of 9. The CDR3 has 17 amino acids, counting the end cysteine and phenylalanine. Only the CDR3 DNA stays, 51 bases, in frame from base 1. Here is what the overall study found, with its caveats: VJ-independent divergence between tissue and blood was lower than expected in non-neoplastic patients but higher than expected in all gliomas, particularly low-grade gliomas. Very few CDR3 sequences were found to be shared between tissue and blood, and this scarcity was attributed to high CDR3 diversity and limited sampling. Small numbers underpinned the group comparisons: roughly 8 glioblastoma patients, three low-grade glioma patients and three non-neoplastic patients.

This sequence was found in a human donor with low-grade glioma or glioblastoma, undergoing nonglioma brain surgery, or in good health (not recorded which). This chain is built from TRBV4-3 and TRBJ2-7, with 10 bases aligning to TRBD2. The sample consisted of glioma tissue, nonneoplastic brain tissue, or PBMCs (not recorded which). The CDR3 region: CASSQGRVAGGDYEQYF. Read as DNA, the sequence is TGCGCCAGCAGCCAAGGGCGGGTAGCGGGGGGAGACTACGAGCAGTACTTC.